This passage covers 18 T cell receptor beta chains from one sample sequenced in a study of T cell changes during pregnancy in multiple sclerosis. Clones were read by immunoSEQ multiplex PCR, and TCRdb kept only the in-frame ones, dropping some. The repertoire holds about 29,000 clones, with around nine tenths as singletons. Sequenced here: CD8+ T cells from peripheral blood mononuclear cells, sampled before pregnancy. The receptor source for this set is a female donor with multiple sclerosis, enrolled in a pregnancy study.

The J gene is TRBJ2-7, the V gene TRBV27, with D possibly TRBD2 on 7 matching bases. This CDR3 spans 15 amino acids. Germline V gene lookup returns CDR1 MNHEY and CDR2 SMNVEV (reference sequence). Trimming shortened V by 1 base and J by 7 bases, and 17 bases separated the two germline ends. Written as DNA, the CDR3 is TGTGCCAGCAGTTTATTTGGGGGGGCCAGGAGTGAGCAGTACTTC. Encoded protein: CASSLFGGARSEQYF.

The chain combines TRBV7-9 with TRBJ2-5, with TRBD2 matching 11 bases. The germline gives CDR1 SEHNR, CDR2 FQNEAQ (reference sequence). This CDR3 has 18 residues. The junction had 15 bases not matched to a gene; V was cut back by 5 bases and J by 4 bases. CDR3 nucleotide sequence: TGTGCCAGCAGCCCGAGACCTATACTAGCGGGAGCTGGAGAGACCCAGTACTTC. Amino acid sequence: CASSPRPILAGAGETQYF.

This chain uses TRBV7-9 with TRBJ2-5; 10 bases map to TRBD2. The CDR3 contains 18 residues. Trimming removed 2 bases from V and 5 bases from J; junction bases left unmatched: 14. The germline CDR1 and CDR2 sequences are SEHNR and FQNEAQ (reference sequence). The CDR3 spells CASSLIGLAGVNWETQYF. The CDR3, as DNA: TGTGCCAGCAGCTTAATTGGGCTAGCGGGAGTGAACTGGGAGACCCAGTACTTC.

This CDR3 reads CASSYLDRGRVSNYGYTF. Written as DNA, the CDR3 is TGCGCCAGCAGCTACTTAGACAGGGGGCGCGTATCTAACTATGGCTACACCTTC. This rearrangement joins TRBV5-1 to TRBJ1-2, with 10 bases lining up with TRBD1. The CDR3 runs to 18 residues. Germline CDR1 is SGHRS and CDR2 is YFSETQ. The V and J ends lost 3 bases and 0 bases, in that order; junction bases with no gene match: 11.

V gene TRBV11-3 combines with J gene TRBJ2-7; 14 nucleotides match TRBD2. V lost 5 bases to trimming and J lost 4 bases; unmatched junction nucleotides: 7. Germline V CDR1 and CDR2: SGHNT, YENEEA. The CDR3 runs to 16 residues. CDR3 sequence reads: CASSPRLAGGSYEQYF. As DNA, the CDR3 is TGTGCCAGCAGCCCCCGACTAGCGGGAGGGTCTTACGAGCAGTACTTC.

This chain joins TRBV21-1 and TRBJ1-1. TRBV21-1 is labeled a pseudogene. The CDR3 runs to 12 residues. CDR3 DNA: TGTGCCAGCGCGGGGCCGAACACTGAAGCTTTCTTT. Residues: CASAGPNTEAFF.

The V and J genes are TRBV27 and TRBJ2-7; a weak D match, TRBD2 (6 bases). Germline CDR1 is MNHEY and CDR2 is SMNVEV (reference sequence). The CDR3 totals 13 residues. The V gene lost 3 bases and the J gene lost 6 bases, with 12 bases spanning the gap. The CDR3 loop is CASSFRGGFEQYF. CDR3 nucleotide sequence: TGTGCCAGCAGTTTTCGTGGAGGGTTCGAGCAGTACTTC.

The chain combines TRBV4-1 with TRBJ2-7; TRBD2 matches 11 bases. This CDR3 has 16 residues. V gave up 3 bases and J gave up 2 bases; unmatched junction bases: 6. The germline V gene encodes CDR1 MGHRA and CDR2 YSYEKL. CDR3 residues: CASSQDSSGRTYEQYF. In DNA form, the CDR3 reads TGCGCCAGCAGCCAGGACTCTAGCGGGAGGACCTACGAGCAGTACTTC.

V usage is TRBV27 and J usage is TRBJ2-7; tentatively, D is TRBD1 (6 bases). Germline CDR1 reads MNHEY; CDR2 reads SMNVEV (reference sequence). The CDR3 has 13 residues. V was pared by 5 bases and J by 4 bases, with 12 bases between. In DNA form, the CDR3 reads TGTGCCAGCAGTCTGACAGGTAGATACGAGCAGTACTTC. This codes for CASSLTGRYEQYF.

The V and J genes are TRBV29-1 and TRBJ1-1; possible D gene TRBD1, 5 bases. CDR1 is SQVTM, CDR2 ANQGSEA, per germline. CDR3 size: 14 residues. Between the trimmed V and J ends, which lost 3 bases and 1 base, there was a span of 12 bases. CDR3 amino acids: CSVDRGRSNTEAFF. The CDR3 DNA reads as TGCAGCGTTGATAGGGGCAGATCGAACACTGAAGCTTTCTTT.

This clone was recorded a few times. V is TRBV19 and J is TRBJ2-7; no clear D gene. V lost 7 bases and J lost 3, with 13 bases in between. The CDR3 has 13 amino acids. Germline loops: CDR1 LNHDA, CDR2 SQIVND (reference sequence). CDR3 nucleotide sequence: TGTGCCAGTAACCCGGAGATCGGCTACGAGCAGTACTTC. This encodes CASNPEIGYEQYF. Full variable domain (missing parts from reference TRBV19 and TRBJ2-7): DGGITQSPKYLFRKEGQNVTLSCEQNLNHDAMYWYRQDPGQGLRLIYYSQIVNDFQKGDIAEGYSVSREKKESFPLTVTSAQKNPTAFYLCASNPEIGYEQYFGPGTRLTVT.

This clone was seen a few times. V is TRBV27 and J is TRBJ1-1; no reliable D call. Trimming left V 3 bases short and J 7 bases short, with 12 bases between. The CDR3 is made up of 13 amino acids. CDR1 MNHEY and CDR2 SMNVEV come from the germline V gene (reference sequence). The CDR3: CASSFLVGGEAFF. The CDR3 DNA reads as TGTGCCAGCAGTTTTTTGGTCGGCGGTGAAGCTTTCTTT.

The chain combines TRBV5-1 with TRBJ2-7, with D perhaps TRBD2 (6 bases). V lost 4 bases and J 6 bases, leaving 14 bases between the germline ends. CDR3 length equals 13 residues. Germline assignment: CDR1 SGHRS and CDR2 YFSETQ. Here the CDR3 reads CASSAESGGEQYF. The CDR3 DNA follows: TGCGCCAGCAGCGCGGAGTCCGGGGGCGAGCAGTACTTC.

This clone has only one observation. CDR3 residues: CAIPIASGSTDTQYF. In DNA, the CDR3 is TGTGCCATCCCAATCGCTAGCGGAAGCACAGATACGCAGTATTTT. This chain joins TRBV2 and TRBJ2-3; 7 bases match TRBD2. CDR1 is SNHLY, CDR2 FYNNEI, per germline. The V gene end was trimmed by 10 bases and the J gene end by 0 bases; junction bases not matched to a gene: 10. This CDR3 region has 15 residues.

The chain links TRBV29-1 to TRBJ2-7; unclear D gene. V lost 7 bases and J lost 3, with 10 bases in between. The germline V gene has CDR1 SQVTM and CDR2 ANQGSEA. CDR3 length: 11 residues. CDR3 nucleotide sequence: TGCAGCGCGTCCATCGGCTACGAGCAGTACTTC. Translating gives CSASIGYEQYF.

The V call is TRBV11-3, the J call TRBJ2-7; 15 positions agree with TRBD2. The CDR3 runs to 14 residues. Germline V gives CDR1 SGHNT, CDR2 YENEEA. V dropped 6 bases and J dropped 6; count of bases not matched to a gene: 3. In nucleotides, the CDR3 is TGTGCCAGCAGGGGACTAGCGGGAGGCCGCGAGCAGTACTTC. It is translated as CASRGLAGGREQYF.

The chain has TRBV4-3 and TRBJ2-5; possible D gene TRBD1, 6 bases. CDR3 length equals 17 residues. Per germline, CDR1 LGHNA and CDR2 YSLEER. V was clipped by 4 bases and J by 4 bases, with 22 bases between them. The chain's CDR3 is CASSPRGSGAGAETQYF. The CDR3 DNA is TGCGCCAGCAGCCCGAGGGGATCAGGGGCAGGGGCAGAGACCCAGTACTTC.

This chain connects TRBV28 to TRBJ2-1, with 8 positions matching TRBD2. V shed 5 bases and J 6 bases; nucleotides not matched to a gene: 6. Germline assignment: CDR1 MDHEN and CDR2 SYDVKM. This CDR3 has 14 amino acids. This CDR3 is CASSPRGGLNEQFF. For the CDR3, the DNA is TGTGCCAGCAGTCCTCGGGGGGGGCTCAATGAGCAGTTCTTC.